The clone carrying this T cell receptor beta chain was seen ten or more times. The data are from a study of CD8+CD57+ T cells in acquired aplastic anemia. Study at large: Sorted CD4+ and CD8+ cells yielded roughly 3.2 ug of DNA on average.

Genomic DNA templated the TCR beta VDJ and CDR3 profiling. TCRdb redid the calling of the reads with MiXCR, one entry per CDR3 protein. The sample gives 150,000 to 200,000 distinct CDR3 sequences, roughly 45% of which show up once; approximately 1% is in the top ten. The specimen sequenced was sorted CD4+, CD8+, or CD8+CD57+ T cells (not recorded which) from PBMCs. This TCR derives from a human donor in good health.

The CDR3 DNA sequence: TGTGCCAGCTCATGGGGGGAGGAGCAGCCCCAGCATTTT. Protein product: CASSWGEEQPQHF. This chain links TRBV18 with TRBJ1-5; tentative D call: TRBD1 (5 bases). This CDR3 has 13 amino acids. The germline CDR1 and CDR2 sequences are KGHSH and LQKENI. V was cut by 5 bases and J by 7 bases, with 12 bases left in between.